Shown below are 26 T cell receptor beta chains from a single sample sequenced in a study of T cell responses to AZD1222 COVID-19 vaccine. Clones were sequenced by immunoSEQ multiplex PCR, and TCRdb holds only the in-frame ones, with some missing. The sample carries 130,000 to 150,000 clones, roughly 86% recorded once. Sequenced material: peripheral blood, taken 28 days after the second AZD1222 dose. These receptors all come from an adult who received the AZD1222 COVID-19 vaccine.

V is TRBV6-5 and J is TRBJ2-2; 9 positions match TRBD1. Germline trimming cut 4 bases from V and 6 bases from J; bases unmatched to any gene: 9. The CDR3 covers 16 residues. Germline CDR1 reads MNHEY; CDR2 reads SVGAGI. The CDR3 spells CASSSGTGSGPGELFF. CDR3 bases: TGTGCCAGCAGTTCCGGGACAGGGTCTGGACCCGGGGAGCTGTTTTTT.

This chain uses TRBV4-1 with TRBJ1-6, with 8 bases that match TRBD1. CDR3 size: 17 residues. V shed 0 bases and J 9 bases; nucleotides not matched to a gene: 10. Per the germline V gene, CDR1 is MGHRA and CDR2 is YSYEKL. The CDR3 region has the DNA TGCGCCAGCAGCCAAGATGGGACAGGAGTGTTGACTTCACCCCTCCACTTT. It codes for CASSQDGTGVLTSPLHF.

This CDR3 reads CASSFQDQLRYEQYF. As DNA, the CDR3 is TGTGCCAGCAGCTTTCAGGACCAATTACGATACGAGCAGTACTTC. The V and J genes are TRBV13 and TRBJ2-7; D remains ambiguous. V dropped 3 bases and J dropped 4 bases, with 16 bases sitting between them. In germline, CDR1 is PRHDT, CDR2 FYEKMQ (reference sequence). CDR3 length equals 15 residues.

This chain joins TRBV7-8 and TRBJ1-2, with 9 bases matching TRBD1. Unmatched junction bases numbered 7, after V lost 3 bases and J lost 8 bases. This CDR3 region has 14 residues. Germline CDR1 reads SGHVS; CDR2 reads FQNEAQ. CDR3 DNA sequence: TGTGCCAGCAGCTTCCAGGGACAGGGAGGGGGCTACACCTTC. Translation gives CASSFQGQGGGYTF.

This sequence joins TRBV6-4 and TRBJ2-5; a weak D match, TRBD1 (5 bases). Trimming stripped 0 bases from V and 2 bases from J, with 10 bases between. Per the germline V gene, CDR1 is MRHNA and CDR2 is SNTAGT. This CDR3 comprises 15 residues. Here the CDR3 DNA reads TGTGCCAGCAGTGACTCGAAGGGGCGGCAAGAGACCCAGTACTTC. This translates into CASSDSKGRQETQYF.

This clone occurred a few times. V and J are TRBV5-4 and TRBJ2-7, with D possibly matching TRBD2 (6 bases). V lost 6 bases and J lost 3, with 19 bases in between. This CDR3 is 15 amino acids long. Germline-derived CDR1 and CDR2 are SGHNT and YYREEE (reference sequence). In DNA, the CDR3 is TGTGCCAGCACCCCGGGAGACGTCGGTTTCTACGAGCAGTACTTC. Translated, it gives CASTPGDVGFYEQYF.

The rearrangement links TRBV30 to TRBJ2-7, with TRBD1 as a possible D gene (6 bases). The CDR3 covers 10 residues. V lost 2 bases to trimming and J lost 7 bases, with 6 bases between them. Germline lookup yields CDR1 GTSNPN and CDR2 SVGIG (reference sequence). As DNA, the CDR3 is TGTGCCTGGAGTAGGGGGGAGCAGTACTTC. It codes for CAWSRGEQYF.

In its sample, this clone was seen a few times. The chain employs TRBV2 and TRBJ1-1; 7 nucleotides line up with TRBD1. Germline V gene data show CDR1 as SNHLY and CDR2 as FYNNEI. The CDR3 has 14 amino acids. V lost 6 bases and J lost 0; bases outside the gene matches: 4. CDR3 region: CASRLGQMNTEAFF. CDR3 in DNA: TGTGCCAGCAGGCTGGGACAGATGAACACTGAAGCTTTCTTT.

The V and J genes are TRBV5-1 and TRBJ2-3, with 12 nucleotides matching TRBD2. Per the germline V gene, CDR1 is SGHRS and CDR2 is YFSETQ. The CDR3 length is 16 residues. V shed 3 bases, J shed 4 bases, and the junction held 6 bases outside the gene matches. The CDR3 coding sequence is TGCGCCAGCAGCTCCCGACTAGCGGGGGAATCAGATACGCAGTATTTT. It translates to CASSSRLAGESDTQYF. The full variable domain, in which reference TRBV5-1 and TRBJ2-3 provide the parts outside the CDR3, is KAGVTQTPRYLIKTRGQQVTLSCSPISGHRSVSWYQQTPGQGLQFLFEYFSETQRNKGNFPGRFSGRQFSNSRSEMNVSTLELGDSALYLCASSSRLAGESDTQYFGPGTRLTVL.

The chain links TRBV28 to TRBJ1-4; the D gene is possibly TRBD1 (5 bases). The CDR3 is 17 amino acids. In germline, CDR1 is MDHEN, CDR2 SYDVKM. V dropped 5 bases and J dropped 7 bases, with 23 bases sitting between them. The DNA for the CDR3 is TGTGCCAGCAGTAAGGGACCCTCCTGGGGGGTAGCTGAAAAACTGTTTTTT. Its protein is CASSKGPSWGVAEKLFF.

The chain couples TRBV9 to TRBJ1-1; D remains unclear. Germline V gene data show CDR1 as SGDLS and CDR2 as YYNGEE. CDR3 length equals 14 residues. The V end lost 0 bases, the J end lost 1 base, and 7 bases lay between the germline ends. The CDR3 coding sequence is TGTGCCAGCAGCGTAGTATCGGGGAACACTGAAGCTTTCTTT. This codes for CASSVVSGNTEAFF. The full variable domain, rest sourced from reference TRBV9 and TRBJ1-1, is DSGVTQTPKHLITATGQRVTLRCSPRSGDLSVYWYQQSLDQGLQFLIQYYNGEERAKGNILERFSAQQFPDLHSELNLSSLELGDSALYFCASSVVSGNTEAFFGQGTRLTVV.

The gene calls are TRBV11-2 and TRBJ2-1; D remains unclear. Germline CDR1 reads SGHAT; CDR2 reads FQNNGV. The CDR3 loop spans 15 amino acids. Trimming stripped 5 bases from V and 6 bases from J, with 17 bases between. The CDR3 reads CASSPDPNGVNEQFF. CDR3 DNA: TGTGCCAGCAGCCCAGATCCCAATGGGGTCAATGAGCAGTTCTTC. Full variable domain (outside the CDR3, taken from reference TRBV11-2 and TRBJ2-1): EAGVAQSPRYKIIEKRQSVAFWCNPISGHATLYWYQQILGQGPKLLIQFQNNGVVDDSQLPKDRFSAERLKGVDSTLKIQPAKLEDSAVYLCASSPDPNGVNEQFFGPGTRLTVL.

The CDR3 sequence is CASSALTGSNQPQHF. CDR3 nucleotide sequence: TGTGCCAGCAGCGCTTTGACAGGGAGCAATCAGCCCCAGCATTTT. This chain connects TRBV7-8 to TRBJ1-5, with 7 bases that match TRBD1. The CDR3 spans 15 residues. CDR1 and CDR2 from the germline V gene are SGHVS and FQNEAQ. The trim removed 5 bases at V and 1 base at J, leaving 5 bases unmatched.

This chain links TRBV5-1 with TRBJ2-7; D perhaps matches TRBD2 (6 bases). V was clipped by 2 bases and J by 1 base, with 10 bases between them. This CDR3 is built from 14 residues. The germline V gene has CDR1 SGHRS and CDR2 YFSETQ. CDR3 in DNA: TGCGCCAGCAGCTTTACGGGACTGTCCTACGAGCAGTACTTC. Its translation: CASSFTGLSYEQYF. The full variable domain, rest sourced from reference TRBV5-1 and TRBJ2-7, is KAGVTQTPRYLIKTRGQQVTLSCSPISGHRSVSWYQQTPGQGLQFLFEYFSETQRNKGNFPGRFSGRQFSNSRSEMNVSTLELGDSALYLCASSFTGLSYEQYFGPGTRLTVT.

V is TRBV12-3 or TRBV12-4 and J is TRBJ1-5, with D hard to call. The CDR3 spans 12 residues. Trimming pared 1 base from V and 9 bases from J, leaving 7 bases between. The CDR3 nucleotides read TGTGCCAGCAGTTTAGGTACGGGGCCCCAGCATTTT. This gives the protein CASSLGTGPQHF.

The chain joins TRBV11-2 to TRBJ2-5, with D unclear. V shed 5 bases and J shed 0 bases, with 10 bases lying between them. Germline values: CDR1 SGHAT, CDR2 FQNNGV. The CDR3 totals 14 residues. Here the CDR3 DNA reads TGTGCCAGCAGCCACGTGGGAAACCAAGAGACCCAGTACTTC. Protein product: CASSHVGNQETQYF.

This clone showed up many times. V gene TRBV10-3 combines with J gene TRBJ1-1; 7 bases are shared with TRBD1. The germline gives CDR1 ENHRY, CDR2 SYGVKD. The CDR3 length is 15 residues. Germline trimming cut 0 bases from V and 11 bases from J; bases unmatched to any gene: 12. The CDR3 loop is CAISESQGMSRGAFF. The DNA of the CDR3 is TGTGCCATCAGTGAGTCACAGGGAATGAGCAGGGGGGCTTTCTTT.

This chain uses TRBV5-1 with TRBJ2-7; perhaps TRBD1 as D (5 bases). The germline V gene encodes CDR1 SGHRS and CDR2 YFSETQ. The CDR3 spans 14 residues. Deletions cut 0 bases from V and 2 bases from J, with 9 bases between. In nucleotides, the CDR3 is TGCGCCAGCAGCTTGGCTTCAGGGACCTACGAGCAGTACTTC. This sequence encodes CASSLASGTYEQYF.

V usage is TRBV19 and J usage is TRBJ1-1, with D tentatively TRBD1 (5 bases). Germline loops: CDR1 LNHDA, CDR2 SQIVND (reference sequence). The CDR3 spans 14 residues. With 2 bases removed from V and 4 bases from J, the gap between germline ends came to 11 bases. The CDR3 DNA follows: TGTGCCAGTAGTATACGGGGACTGGGCACTGAAGCTTTCTTT. The encoded protein is CASSIRGLGTEAFF.

This sequence joins TRBV5-1 and TRBJ1-2; D is undetermined. V was shortened by 0 bases and J by 1 base, with 10 bases between the two germline ends. There are 15 residues in the CDR3. The germline CDR1 and CDR2 sequences are SGHRS and YFSETQ. This CDR3 is CASSLGDSNNYGYTF. The CDR3 coding sequence is TGCGCCAGCAGCTTGGGGGATAGCAATAACTATGGCTACACCTTC.

This chain connects TRBV3-1 (or the pseudogene TRBV3-2) to TRBJ1-2; 11 nucleotides agree with TRBD1. CDR1 and CDR2 (germline): LGHDT, YNNKEL (reference sequence). This CDR3 contains 17 residues. The junction had 7 bases not matched to a gene; V was cut back by 1 base and J by 3 bases. CDR3 loop: CASSQAGQGALHYGYTF. Here the CDR3 DNA reads TGTGCCAGCAGCCAAGCCGGACAGGGGGCCCTCCACTATGGCTACACCTTC.

The chain links TRBV5-6 to TRBJ2-3, with TRBD2 identical over 9 bases. CDR3 size: 17 residues. CDR1 and CDR2 from the germline V gene are SGHDT and YYEEEE. V shed 3 bases and J 2 bases; nucleotides not matched to a gene: 10. CDR3 protein: CASSSTFQREATDTQYF. The DNA of the CDR3 is TGTGCCAGCAGCTCCACCTTCCAGCGGGAGGCCACAGATACGCAGTATTTT.

V gene TRBV5-8 combines with J gene TRBJ2-3; D might be TRBD1 or TRBD2, each matching 5 bases. V was pared by 3 bases and J by 1 base, with 9 bases between. Looked up from germline, CDR1 is SGHTS and CDR2 is YDEGEE. This CDR3 has 14 amino acids. In DNA, the CDR3 is TGTGCCAGCAGCTCCTTGGGGGGCACAGATACGCAGTATTTT. It translates to CASSSLGGTDTQYF.

The chain is built from TRBV19 and TRBJ1-5, with D tentatively TRBD1 (6 bases). Germline loops: CDR1 LNHDA, CDR2 SQIVND (reference sequence). CDR3 length: 14 amino acids. Trimming removed 7 bases from V and 3 bases from J, with 13 bases in between. DNA of the CDR3: TGTGCCAGTAATCTGAGACAGGTCAATCAGCCCCAGCATTTT. It specifies CASNLRQVNQPQHF.

This sequence joins TRBV7-2 and TRBJ2-1; 9 bases agree with TRBD2. The CDR3 covers 15 residues. CDR1 is SGHTA and CDR2 is FQGNSA in the germline V gene. V lost 1 base, J lost 4 bases, and 2 bases stayed unmatched. The CDR3 bases are TGTGCCAGCAGCTTAGTAGCGGGGGCGTACAATGAGCAGTTCTTC. As protein: CASSLVAGAYNEQFF.

V usage is TRBV3-1 (or the pseudogene TRBV3-2) and J usage is TRBJ2-3, with 15 bases that match TRBD2. This CDR3 has 17 residues. The V gene end was trimmed by 4 bases and the J gene end by 5 bases; junction bases not matched to a gene: 7. The germline gives CDR1 LGHDT, CDR2 YNNKEL (reference sequence). CDR3 loop: CASSLGLAGGQLDTQYF. Written as DNA, the CDR3 is TGTGCCAGCAGCCTTGGACTAGCGGGGGGGCAGTTAGATACGCAGTATTTT.